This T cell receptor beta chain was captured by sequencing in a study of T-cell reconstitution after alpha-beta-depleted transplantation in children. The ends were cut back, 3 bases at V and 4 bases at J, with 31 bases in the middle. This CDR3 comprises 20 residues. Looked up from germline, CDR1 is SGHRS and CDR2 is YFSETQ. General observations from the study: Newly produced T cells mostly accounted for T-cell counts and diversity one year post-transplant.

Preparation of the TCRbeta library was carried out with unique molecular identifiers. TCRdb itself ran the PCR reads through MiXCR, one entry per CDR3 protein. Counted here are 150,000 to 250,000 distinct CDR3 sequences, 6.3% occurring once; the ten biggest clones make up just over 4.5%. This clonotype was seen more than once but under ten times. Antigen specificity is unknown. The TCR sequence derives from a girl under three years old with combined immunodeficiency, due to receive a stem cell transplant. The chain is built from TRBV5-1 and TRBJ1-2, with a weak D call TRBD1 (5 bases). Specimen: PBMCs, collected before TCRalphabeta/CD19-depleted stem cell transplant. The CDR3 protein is CASSSATAISEGVDFYGYTF. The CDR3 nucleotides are TGCGCCAGCAGCTCGGCGACAGCGATCTCAGAAGGAGTCGATTTCTATGGCTACACCTTC.